A selection of T cell receptor beta chains follows, all from one sample in a study of blood T cell repertoires in COVID-19. Clones were sequenced by immunoSEQ multiplex PCR, and TCRdb holds only the in-frame ones, with some missing. The table shows 280,000 or so clones, with around nine tenths occurring only once. The material sequenced was PBMCs or T cells enriched from blood (not recorded which). The receptors were gathered from a woman aged 50 to 60 who had been exposed to COVID-19. The CDR3 runs from the conserved cysteine through the conserved F or W. A D gene is named only where the DNA matches it firmly. Size is stated for part of the rows, as once, few or many counts, or as a class when the clone is expanded.

D: .
V: TRBV27
length: 12
J: TRBJ2-7
size: .
CDR3: CASRTGGLEQYF
DNA: TGTGCCAGCAGAACGGGGGGCCTCGAGCAGTACTTC

D: TRBD2
V: TRBV3-1/TRBV3-2
length: 17
J: TRBJ2-2
size: .
CDR3: CASSLMGPAGGTGELFF
DNA: TGTGCCAGCAGCCTGATGGGGCCAGCGGGGGGCACCGGGGAGCTGTTTTTT

D: .
V: TRBV30
length: 16
J: TRBJ1-1
size: once
CDR3: CAWKAQGNWVNTEAFF
DNA: TGTGCCTGGAAGGCCCAGGGTAATTGGGTGAACACTGAAGCTTTCTTT

D: .
V: TRBV7-9
length: 12
J: TRBJ2-1
size: once
CDR3: CASSLLDIEQFF
DNA: TGTGCCAGCAGCTTATTAGATATTGAGCAGTTCTTC

D: .
V: TRBV11-1
length: 14
J: TRBJ1-1
size: .
CDR3: CASSLARGTTEAFF
DNA: TGTGCCAGCAGCTTAGCGCGGGGTACTACTGAAGCTTTCTTT

D: .
V: TRBV29-1
length: 11
J: TRBJ2-1
size: .
CDR3: CSTRTGNEQFF
DNA: TGCAGCACCAGAACAGGGAATGAGCAGTTCTTC

D: TRBD1
V: TRBV28
length: 13
J: TRBJ1-5
size: few
CDR3: CASSETGMQPQHF
DNA: TGTGCCAGCAGCGAGACAGGGATGCAGCCCCAGCATTTT

D: TRBD1
V: TRBV30
length: 15
J: TRBJ1-5
size: .
CDR3: CAWEGTGLSNQPQHF
DNA: TGTGCCTGGGAAGGGACAGGGCTTAGCAATCAGCCCCAGCATTTT

D: .
V: TRBV4-2
length: 17
J: TRBJ2-6
size: .
CDR3: CASSQGGGSSGANVLTF
DNA: TGTGCCAGCAGCCAAGGAGGAGGGAGCTCTGGGGCCAACGTCCTGACTTTC

D: TRBD1
V: TRBV28
length: 18
J: TRBJ1-6
size: .
CDR3: CASSSPTGSNSYNSPLHF
DNA: TGTGCCAGCAGTTCCCCGACAGGGTCCAATTCCTATAATTCACCCCTCCACTTT

D: TRBD1
V: TRBV10-3
length: 13
J: TRBJ1-5
size: .
CDR3: CAISGGQGEPQHF
DNA: TGTGCCATCAGTGGGGGACAGGGGGAGCCCCAGCATTTT